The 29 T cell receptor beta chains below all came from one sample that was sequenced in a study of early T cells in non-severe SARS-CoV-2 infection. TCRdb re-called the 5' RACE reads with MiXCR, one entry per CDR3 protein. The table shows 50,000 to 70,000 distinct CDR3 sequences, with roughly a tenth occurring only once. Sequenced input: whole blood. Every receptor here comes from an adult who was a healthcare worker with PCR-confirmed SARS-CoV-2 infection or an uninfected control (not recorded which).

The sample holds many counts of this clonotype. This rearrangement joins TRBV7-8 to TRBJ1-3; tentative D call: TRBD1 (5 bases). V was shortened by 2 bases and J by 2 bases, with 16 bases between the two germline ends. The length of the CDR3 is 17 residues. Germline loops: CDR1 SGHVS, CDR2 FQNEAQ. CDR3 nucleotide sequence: TGTGCCAGCAGCTTAAACTCCCTCCCGGGGCCTGGAAACACCATATATTTT. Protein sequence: CASSLNSLPGPGNTIYF.

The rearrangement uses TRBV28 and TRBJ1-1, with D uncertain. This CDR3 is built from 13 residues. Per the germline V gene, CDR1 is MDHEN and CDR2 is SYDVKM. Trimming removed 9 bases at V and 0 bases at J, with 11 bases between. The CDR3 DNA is TGTGCCAGTCGGTCGTTGATGAACACTGAAGCTTTCTTT. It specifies CASRSLMNTEAFF.

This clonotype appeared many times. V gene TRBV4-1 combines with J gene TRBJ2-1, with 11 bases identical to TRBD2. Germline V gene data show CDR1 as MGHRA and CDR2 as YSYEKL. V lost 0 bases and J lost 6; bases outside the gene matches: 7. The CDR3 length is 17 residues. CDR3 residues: CASSQEAALAGGNEQFF. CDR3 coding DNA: TGCGCCAGCAGCCAAGAAGCGGCGCTAGCGGGAGGCAATGAGCAGTTCTTC.

The CDR3 DNA sequence: TGTGCCAGCAGTTCCGGATCATCTTGGGATGGCTACACCTTC. Its protein is CASSSGSSWDGYTF. The chain recombines TRBV6-6 with TRBJ1-2; D gene ambiguous. There are 14 residues in the CDR3. Germline V gene data show CDR1 as MNHNY and CDR2 as SVGAGI (reference sequence). V lost 4 bases, J lost 6 bases, and 15 bases lay in between.

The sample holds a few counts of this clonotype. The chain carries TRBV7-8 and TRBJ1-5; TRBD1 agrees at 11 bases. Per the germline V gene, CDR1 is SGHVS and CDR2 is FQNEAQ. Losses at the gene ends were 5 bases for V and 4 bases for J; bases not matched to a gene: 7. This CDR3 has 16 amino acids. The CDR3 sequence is CASSPAGTGGNQPQHF. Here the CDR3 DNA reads TGTGCCAGCAGCCCTGCGGGGACAGGGGGAAATCAGCCCCAGCATTTT.

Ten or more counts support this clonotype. CDR3 nucleotide sequence: TGTGCCAGTAGTCTCCGACAGGCCCCTGGGGCTTTCTTT. This gives the protein CASSLRQAPGAFF. The V gene is TRBV19, the J gene TRBJ1-1; D is perhaps TRBD1 (6 bases). Per the germline V gene, CDR1 is LNHDA and CDR2 is SQIVND (reference sequence). The CDR3 has 13 amino acids. Trimming left V 5 bases short and J 11 bases short, with 18 bases between.

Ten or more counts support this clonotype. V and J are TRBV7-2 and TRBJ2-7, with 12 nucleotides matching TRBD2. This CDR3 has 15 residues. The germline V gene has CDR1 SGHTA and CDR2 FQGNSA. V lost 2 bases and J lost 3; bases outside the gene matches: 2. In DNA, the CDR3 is TGTGCCAGCAGCTTACTAGCGGGAGGGCACTACGAGCAGTACTTC. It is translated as CASSLLAGGHYEQYF.

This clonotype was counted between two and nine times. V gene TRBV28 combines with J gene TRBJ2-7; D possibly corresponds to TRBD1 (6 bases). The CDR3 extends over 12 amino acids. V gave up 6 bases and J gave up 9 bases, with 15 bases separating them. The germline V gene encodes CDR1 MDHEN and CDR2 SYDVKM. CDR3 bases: TGTGCCAGCAGCCAGAACCCGGACAGGCAGTACTTC. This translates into CASSQNPDRQYF.

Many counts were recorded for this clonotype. DNA for the CDR3: TGTGCCAGTAGTATTGGGACGGGACAGTACGAGCAGTACTTC. The encoded protein is CASSIGTGQYEQYF. This chain joins TRBV19 and TRBJ2-7; 7 bases fit TRBD1. The CDR3 has 14 residues. CDR1 LNHDA and CDR2 SQIVND come from the germline V gene (reference sequence). Losses at the gene ends were 3 bases for V and 4 bases for J; bases not matched to a gene: 6.

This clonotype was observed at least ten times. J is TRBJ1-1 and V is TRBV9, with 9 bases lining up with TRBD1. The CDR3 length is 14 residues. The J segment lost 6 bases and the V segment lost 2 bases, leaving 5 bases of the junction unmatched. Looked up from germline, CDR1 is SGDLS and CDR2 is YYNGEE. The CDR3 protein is CASSVLQGAAEAFF. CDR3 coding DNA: TGTGCCAGCAGCGTCCTACAGGGGGCCGCTGAAGCTTTCTTT. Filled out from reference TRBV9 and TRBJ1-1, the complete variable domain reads DSGVTQTPKHLITATGQRVTLRCSPRSGDLSVYWYQQSLDQGLQFLIQYYNGEERAKGNILERFSAQQFPDLHSELNLSSLELGDSALYFCASSVLQGAAEAFFGQGTRLTVV.

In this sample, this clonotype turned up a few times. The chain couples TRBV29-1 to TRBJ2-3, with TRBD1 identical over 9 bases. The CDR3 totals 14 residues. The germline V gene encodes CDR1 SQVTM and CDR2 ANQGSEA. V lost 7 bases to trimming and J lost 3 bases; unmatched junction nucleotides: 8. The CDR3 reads CSALGTGRTDTQYF. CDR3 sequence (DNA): TGCAGCGCCCTGGGGACAGGGCGAACAGATACGCAGTATTTT.

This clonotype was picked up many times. CDR3 protein: CASSLETGIAGANVLTF. The CDR3, as DNA: TGCGCCAGCAGCTTGGAGACAGGAATTGCAGGGGCCAACGTCCTGACTTTC. The V gene is TRBV5-1, the J gene TRBJ2-6, with D possibly matching TRBD1 (6 bases). Trimming left V 0 bases short and J 4 bases short, with 14 bases between. The germline CDR1 and CDR2 sequences are SGHRS and YFSETQ. This CDR3 has 17 residues. Full variable domain (rest looked up from reference TRBV5-1 and TRBJ2-6): KAGVTQTPRYLIKTRGQQVTLSCSPISGHRSVSWYQQTPGQGLQFLFEYFSETQRNKGNFPGRFSGRQFSNSRSEMNVSTLELGDSALYLCASSLETGIAGANVLTFGAGSRLTVL.

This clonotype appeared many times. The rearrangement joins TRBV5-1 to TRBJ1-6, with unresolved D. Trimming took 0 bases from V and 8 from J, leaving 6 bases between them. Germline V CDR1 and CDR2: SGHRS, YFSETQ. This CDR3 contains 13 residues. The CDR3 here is CASSLVMDSPLHF. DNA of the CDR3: TGCGCCAGCAGCTTGGTCATGGATTCACCCCTCCACTTT.

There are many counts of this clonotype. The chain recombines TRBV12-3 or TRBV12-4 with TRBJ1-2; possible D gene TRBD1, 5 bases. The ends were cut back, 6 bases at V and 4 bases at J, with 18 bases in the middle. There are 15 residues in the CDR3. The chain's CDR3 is CASRPLDRDSYGYTF. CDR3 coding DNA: TGTGCCAGCAGACCGTTGGACCGAGACAGCTATGGCTACACCTTC.

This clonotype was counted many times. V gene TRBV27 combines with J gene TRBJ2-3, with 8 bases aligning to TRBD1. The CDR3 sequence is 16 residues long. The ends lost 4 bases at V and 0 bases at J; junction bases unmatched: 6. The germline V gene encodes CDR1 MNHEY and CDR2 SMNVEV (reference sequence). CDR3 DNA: TGTGCCAGCAGTTCAGGGGGCGTAGATAGCACAGATACGCAGTATTTT. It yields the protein CASSSGGVDSTDTQYF.

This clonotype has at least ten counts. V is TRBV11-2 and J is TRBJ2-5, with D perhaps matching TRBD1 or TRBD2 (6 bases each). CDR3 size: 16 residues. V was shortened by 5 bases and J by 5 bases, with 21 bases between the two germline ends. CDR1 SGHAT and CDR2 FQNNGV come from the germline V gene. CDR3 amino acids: CASSRRGATDGETQYF. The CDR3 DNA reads TGTGCCAGCAGCCGAAGGGGGGCCACCGATGGGGAGACCCAGTACTTC.

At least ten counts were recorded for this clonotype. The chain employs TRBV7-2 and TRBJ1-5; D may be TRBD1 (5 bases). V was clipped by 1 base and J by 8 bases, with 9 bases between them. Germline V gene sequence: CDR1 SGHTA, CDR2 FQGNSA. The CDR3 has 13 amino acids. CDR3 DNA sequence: TGTGCCAGCAGCTTAGGGGGCCAGAAGCCCCAGCATTTT. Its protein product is CASSLGGQKPQHF.

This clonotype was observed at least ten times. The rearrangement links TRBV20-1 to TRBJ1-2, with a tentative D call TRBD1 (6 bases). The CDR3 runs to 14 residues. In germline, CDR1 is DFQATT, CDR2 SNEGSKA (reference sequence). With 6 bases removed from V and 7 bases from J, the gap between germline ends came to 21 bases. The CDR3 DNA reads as TGCAGTGCCACCAACCTGACAGGTTACAGTGGCTACACCTTC. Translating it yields CSATNLTGYSGYTF.

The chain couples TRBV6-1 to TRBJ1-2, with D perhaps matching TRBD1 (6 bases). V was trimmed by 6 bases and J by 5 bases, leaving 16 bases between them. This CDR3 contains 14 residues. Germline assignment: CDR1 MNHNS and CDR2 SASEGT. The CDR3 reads CASSPTGPRYGYTF. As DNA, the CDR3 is TGTGCCAGCAGCCCAACAGGGCCGAGATATGGCTACACCTTC.

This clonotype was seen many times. The CDR3: CASSLVLNTEAFF. CDR3 coding DNA: TGTGCCAGCAGCTTAGTACTGAACACTGAAGCTTTCTTT. The chain links TRBV7-2 to TRBJ1-1; D ambiguous. CDR3 length: 13 residues. V lost 1 base, J lost 0 bases, and 3 bases lay in between. The germline V gene has CDR1 SGHTA and CDR2 FQGNSA.

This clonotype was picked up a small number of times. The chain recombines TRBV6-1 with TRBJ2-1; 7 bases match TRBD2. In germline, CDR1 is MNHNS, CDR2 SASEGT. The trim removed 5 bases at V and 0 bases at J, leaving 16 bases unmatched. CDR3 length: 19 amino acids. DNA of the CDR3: TGTGCCAGCAGTCCCCAAGGGTCTAGCGGCCCAGGCTCCTACAATGAGCAGTTCTTC. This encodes CASSPQGSSGPGSYNEQFF.

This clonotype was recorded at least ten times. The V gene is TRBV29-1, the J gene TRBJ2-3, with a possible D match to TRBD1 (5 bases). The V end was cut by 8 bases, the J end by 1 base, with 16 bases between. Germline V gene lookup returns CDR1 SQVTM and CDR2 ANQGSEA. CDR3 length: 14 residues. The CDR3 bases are TGCAGCACAAAAGGGGTAGCAGGCACAGATACGCAGTATTTT. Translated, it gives CSTKGVAGTDTQYF.

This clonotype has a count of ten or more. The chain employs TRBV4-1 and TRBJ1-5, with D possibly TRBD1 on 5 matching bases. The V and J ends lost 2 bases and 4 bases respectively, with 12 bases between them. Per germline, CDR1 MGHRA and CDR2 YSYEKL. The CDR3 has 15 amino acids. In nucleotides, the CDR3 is TGCGCCAGCAGCCAACTCATGGGGGTGAATCAGCCCCAGCATTTT. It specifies CASSQLMGVNQPQHF.

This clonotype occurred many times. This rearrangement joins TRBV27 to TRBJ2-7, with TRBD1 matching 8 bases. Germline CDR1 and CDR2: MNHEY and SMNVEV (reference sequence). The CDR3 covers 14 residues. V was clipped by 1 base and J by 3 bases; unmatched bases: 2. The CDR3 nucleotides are TGTGCCAGCAGTTTATTGGGACAGGTCTACGAGCAGTACTTC. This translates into CASSLLGQVYEQYF.

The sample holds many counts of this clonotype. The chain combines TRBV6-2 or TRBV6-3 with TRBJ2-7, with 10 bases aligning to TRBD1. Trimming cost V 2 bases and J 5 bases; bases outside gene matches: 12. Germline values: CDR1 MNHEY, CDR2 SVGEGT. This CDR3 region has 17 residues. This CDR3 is CASSYVRDRGRTHEQYF. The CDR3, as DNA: TGTGCCAGCAGTTACGTCCGAGACAGGGGGCGAACCCACGAGCAGTACTTC.

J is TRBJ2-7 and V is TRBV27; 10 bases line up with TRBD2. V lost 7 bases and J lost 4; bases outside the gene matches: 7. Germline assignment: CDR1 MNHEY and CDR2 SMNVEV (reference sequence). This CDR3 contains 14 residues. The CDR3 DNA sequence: TGTGCCAGCACCGGACTAGCGGCCGGATACGAGCAGTACTTC. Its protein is CASTGLAAGYEQYF.

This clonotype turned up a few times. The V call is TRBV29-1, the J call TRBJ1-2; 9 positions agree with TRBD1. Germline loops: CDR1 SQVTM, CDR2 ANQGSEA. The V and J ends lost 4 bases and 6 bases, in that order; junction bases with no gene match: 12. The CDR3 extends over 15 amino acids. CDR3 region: CSVVIDGTGRDGYTF. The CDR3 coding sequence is TGCAGCGTTGTGATTGACGGGACAGGGAGAGATGGCTACACCTTC.

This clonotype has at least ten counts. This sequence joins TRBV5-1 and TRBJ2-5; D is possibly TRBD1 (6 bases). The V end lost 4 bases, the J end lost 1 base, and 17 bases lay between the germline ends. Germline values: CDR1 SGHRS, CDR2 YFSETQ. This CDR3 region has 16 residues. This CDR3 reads CASSPGARNRQETQYF. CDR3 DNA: TGCGCCAGCAGCCCAGGGGCGCGGAACCGCCAAGAGACCCAGTACTTC.

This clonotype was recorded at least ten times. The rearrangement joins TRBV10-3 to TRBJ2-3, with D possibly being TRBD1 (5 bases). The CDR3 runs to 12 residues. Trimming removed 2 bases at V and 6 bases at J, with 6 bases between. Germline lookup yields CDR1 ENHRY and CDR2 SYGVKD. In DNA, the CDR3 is TGTGCCATCAGTGAGGGGGCGGATACGCAGTATTTT. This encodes CAISEGADTQYF.